This T cell receptor beta chain is from a study of blood T cell repertoires in COVID-19. Turning to the study itself: Specimens from acute and convalescent COVID-19 originated in the United States, Italy and Spain. The analysed material was cDNA or gDNA that came from T cells, B-cell-depleted T cells, or PBMCs.

Profiled with immunoSEQ multiplex PCR; TCRdb holds only in-frame clones, not every one. The data hold about 48,000 clones, with approximately 90% observed a single time. The CDR3 consists of 17 residues. Per the germline V gene, CDR1 is SGHTA and CDR2 is FQGTGA. The junction had 6 bases not matched to a gene; V was cut back by 5 bases and J by 3 bases. The sequencing input was peripheral blood. The rearrangement uses TRBV7-3 and TRBJ2-2; 13 positions agree with TRBD2. This TCR derives from a man aged 65 to 79 with acute or convalescent COVID-19. The DNA of the CDR3 is TGTGCCAGCAGCCCCTACGGGACTAGCGGGGACACCGGGGAGCTGTTTTTT. This sequence encodes CASSPYGTSGDTGELFF.